This T cell receptor beta chain comes out of a study of patients and donors after allogeneic stem cell transplantation. MiXCR, run by TCRdb on the RT-PCR reads, gives a single entry per CDR3 protein. The table has about 150,000 distinct CDR3 sequences, about two fifths seen once. This receptor was identified in a human donor who was either an allogeneic HSCT recipient or a stem cell or donor lymphocyte infusion donor (not recorded which). It is not recorded whose cells these are; they may come from a transplant donor. Input material: blood, either unsorted or a sorted T cell fraction (not recorded which).

CDR3 loop: CASSLVAPGQKTDTQYF. Written as DNA, the CDR3 is TGTGCCAGCAGCTTAGTAGCCCCGGGCCAGAAGACAGATACGCAGTATTTT. The rearrangement joins TRBV11-1 to TRBJ2-3; D is ambiguous. V dropped 1 base and J dropped 3 bases, with 17 bases sitting between them. The germline V gene has CDR1 SGHAT and CDR2 FQDESV (reference sequence). There are 17 residues in the CDR3. The whole variable domain, filled in from reference TRBV11-1 and TRBJ2-3, reads EAEVAQSPRYKITEKSQAVAFWCDPISGHATLYWYRQILGQGPELLVQFQDESVVDDSQLPKDRFSAERLKGVDSTLKIQPAELGDSAMYLCASSLVAPGQKTDTQYFGPGTRLTVL.